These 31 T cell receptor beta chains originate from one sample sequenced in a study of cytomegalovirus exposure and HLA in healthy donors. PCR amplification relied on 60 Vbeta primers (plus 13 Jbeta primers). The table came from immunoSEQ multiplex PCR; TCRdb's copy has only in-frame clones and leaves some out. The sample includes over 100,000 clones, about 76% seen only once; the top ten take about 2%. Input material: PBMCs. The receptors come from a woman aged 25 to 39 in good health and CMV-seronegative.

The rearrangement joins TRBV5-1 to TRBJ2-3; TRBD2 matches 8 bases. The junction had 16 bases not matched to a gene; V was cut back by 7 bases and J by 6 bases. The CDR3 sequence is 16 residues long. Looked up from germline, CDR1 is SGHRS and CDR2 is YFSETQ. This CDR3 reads CASRSRNRTSRDTQYF. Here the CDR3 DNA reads TGCGCCAGCCGGTCACGAAACCGGACTAGCAGGGATACGCAGTATTTT.

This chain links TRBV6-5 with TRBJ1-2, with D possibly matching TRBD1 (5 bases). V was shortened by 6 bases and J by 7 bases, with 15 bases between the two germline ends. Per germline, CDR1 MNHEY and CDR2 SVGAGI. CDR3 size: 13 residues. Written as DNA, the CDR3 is TGTGCCAGCAGACCCGACAGTGGGCGTGGCTACACCTTC. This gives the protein CASRPDSGRGYTF.

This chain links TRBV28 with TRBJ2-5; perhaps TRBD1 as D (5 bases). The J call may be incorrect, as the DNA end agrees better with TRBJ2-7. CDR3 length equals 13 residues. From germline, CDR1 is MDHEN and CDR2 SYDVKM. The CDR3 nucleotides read TGTGCCAGCAGTAAGACAGCCACCTACGAGCAGTACTTC. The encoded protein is CASSKTATYEQYF.

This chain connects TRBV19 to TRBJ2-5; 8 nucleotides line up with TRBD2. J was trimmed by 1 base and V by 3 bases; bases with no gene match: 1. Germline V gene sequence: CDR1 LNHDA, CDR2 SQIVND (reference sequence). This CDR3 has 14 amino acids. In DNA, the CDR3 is TGTGCCAGTAGTATCGGGACTAGCCAAGAGACCCAGTACTTC. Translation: CASSIGTSQETQYF. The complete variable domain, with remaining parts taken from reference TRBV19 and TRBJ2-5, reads DGGITQSPKYLFRKEGQNVTLSCEQNLNHDAMYWYRQDPGQGLRLIYYSQIVNDFQKGDIAEGYSVSREKKESFPLTVTSAQKNPTAFYLCASSIGTSQETQYFGPGTRLLVL.

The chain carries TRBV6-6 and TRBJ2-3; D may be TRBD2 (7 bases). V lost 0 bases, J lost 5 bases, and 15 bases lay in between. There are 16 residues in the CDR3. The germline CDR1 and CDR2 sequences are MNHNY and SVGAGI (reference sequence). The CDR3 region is CASSYSGGGGRDTQYF. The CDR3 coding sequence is TGTGCCAGCAGTTACTCTGGGGGAGGGGGGAGAGATACGCAGTATTTT.

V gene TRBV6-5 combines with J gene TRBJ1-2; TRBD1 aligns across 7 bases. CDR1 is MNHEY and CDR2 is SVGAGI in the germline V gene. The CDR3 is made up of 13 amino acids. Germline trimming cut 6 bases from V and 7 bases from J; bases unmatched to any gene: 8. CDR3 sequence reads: CASRTLSGGGYTF. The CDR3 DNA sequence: TGTGCCAGCAGGACACTCTCAGGGGGTGGCTACACCTTC.

The CDR3 sequence is CAWSEGASDTQYF. The CDR3 region has the DNA TGTGCCTGGAGTGAGGGAGCCTCAGATACGCAGTATTTT. This sequence joins TRBV30 and TRBJ2-3, with a weak D call TRBD2 (5 bases). This CDR3 is built from 13 residues. V was cut by 1 base and J by 4 bases, with 9 bases left in between. Looked up from germline, CDR1 is GTSNPN and CDR2 is SVGIG (reference sequence).

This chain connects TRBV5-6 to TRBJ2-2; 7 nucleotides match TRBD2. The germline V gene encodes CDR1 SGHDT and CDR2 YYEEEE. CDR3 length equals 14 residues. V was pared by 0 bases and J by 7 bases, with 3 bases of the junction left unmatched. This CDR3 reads CASSLGLADGELFF. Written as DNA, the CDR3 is TGTGCCAGCAGCTTGGGACTAGCTGACGGGGAGCTGTTTTTT.

CDR3: CASSRTGGYEQYF. DNA for the CDR3: TGTGCCAGCAGCCGGACAGGAGGATACGAGCAGTACTTC. The chain couples TRBV7-2 to TRBJ2-5, with 7 bases matching TRBD1. The DNA end is a closer match to TRBJ2-7, so the J assignment may be wrong. The CDR3 contains 13 residues. Germline CDR1 and CDR2: SGHTA and FQGNSA.

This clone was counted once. The CDR3 DNA is TGTGCCAGCAGCCGACCTAGCGGGACCTTTAGTCCCGAGCAGTACTTC. Protein: CASSRPSGTFSPEQYF. This chain connects TRBV7-2 to TRBJ2-7, with 9 nucleotides matching TRBD2. The junction had 14 bases not matched to a gene; V was cut back by 5 bases and J by 6 bases. The germline gives CDR1 SGHTA, CDR2 FQGNSA. This CDR3 is built from 16 residues.

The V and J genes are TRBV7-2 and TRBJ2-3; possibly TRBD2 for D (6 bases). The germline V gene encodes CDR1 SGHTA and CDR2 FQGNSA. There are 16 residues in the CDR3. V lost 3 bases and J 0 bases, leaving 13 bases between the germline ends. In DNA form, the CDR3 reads TGTGCCAGCAGCTTCTCTTCTGCGGGGAGCACAGATACGCAGTATTTT. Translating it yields CASSFSSAGSTDTQYF.

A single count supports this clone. The DNA for the CDR3 is TGTGCCTGGAGTCCCGGGACAGGGGAAGAGACCCAGTACTTC. Its translation: CAWSPGTGEETQYF. This rearrangement joins TRBV30 to TRBJ2-5; 10 bases map to TRBD1. The CDR3 is 14 amino acids. The J segment lost 3 bases and the V segment lost 2 bases, leaving 3 bases of the junction unmatched. The V gene's germline CDR1 is GTSNPN and CDR2 SVGIG (reference sequence).

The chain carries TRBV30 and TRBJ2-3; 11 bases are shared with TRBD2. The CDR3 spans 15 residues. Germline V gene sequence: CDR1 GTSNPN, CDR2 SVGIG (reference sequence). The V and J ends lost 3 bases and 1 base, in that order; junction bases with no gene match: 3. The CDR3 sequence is CAWRRLAGRTDTQYF. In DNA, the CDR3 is TGTGCCTGGAGACGACTAGCGGGACGCACAGATACGCAGTATTTT.

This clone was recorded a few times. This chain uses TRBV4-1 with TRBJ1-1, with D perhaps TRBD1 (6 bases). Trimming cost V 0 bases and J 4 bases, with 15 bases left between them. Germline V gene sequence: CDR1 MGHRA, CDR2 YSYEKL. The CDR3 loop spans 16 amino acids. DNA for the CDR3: TGCGCCAGCAGCCAAGATGCCCAGGGGCGTATCACTGAAGCTTTCTTT. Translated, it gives CASSQDAQGRITEAFF.

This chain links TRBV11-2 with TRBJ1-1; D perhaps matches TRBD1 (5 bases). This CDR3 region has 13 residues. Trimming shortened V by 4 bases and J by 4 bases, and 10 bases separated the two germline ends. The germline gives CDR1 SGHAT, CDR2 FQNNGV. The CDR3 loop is CASSWDLGTEAFF. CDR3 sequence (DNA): TGTGCCAGCAGCTGGGACTTGGGCACTGAAGCTTTCTTT.

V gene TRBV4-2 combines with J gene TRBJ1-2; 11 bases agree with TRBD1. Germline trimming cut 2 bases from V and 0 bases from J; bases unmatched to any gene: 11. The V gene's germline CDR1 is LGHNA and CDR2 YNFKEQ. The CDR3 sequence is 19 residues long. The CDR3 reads CASSQLFRGQGVSNYGYTF. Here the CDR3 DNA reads TGTGCCAGCAGCCAACTGTTCCGGGGACAGGGGGTTTCTAACTATGGCTACACCTTC.

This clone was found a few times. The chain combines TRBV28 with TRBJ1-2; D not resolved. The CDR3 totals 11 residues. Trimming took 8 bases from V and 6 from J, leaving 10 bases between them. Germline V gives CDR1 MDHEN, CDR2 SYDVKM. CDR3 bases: TGTGCCAGCGGGCAGCTTCATGGCTACACCTTC. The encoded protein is CASGQLHGYTF.

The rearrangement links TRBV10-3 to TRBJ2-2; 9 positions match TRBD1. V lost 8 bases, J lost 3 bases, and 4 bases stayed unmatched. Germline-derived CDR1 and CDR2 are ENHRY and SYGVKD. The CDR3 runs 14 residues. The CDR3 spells CAIGTGIDTGELFF. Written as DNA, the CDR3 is TGTGCCATCGGGACAGGGATCGACACCGGGGAGCTGTTTTTT.

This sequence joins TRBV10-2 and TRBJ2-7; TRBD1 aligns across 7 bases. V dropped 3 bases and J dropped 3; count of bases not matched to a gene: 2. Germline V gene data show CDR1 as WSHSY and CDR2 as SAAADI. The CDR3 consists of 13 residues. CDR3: CASSEGTVYEQYF. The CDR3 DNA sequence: TGCGCCAGCAGTGAAGGGACAGTCTACGAGCAGTACTTC.

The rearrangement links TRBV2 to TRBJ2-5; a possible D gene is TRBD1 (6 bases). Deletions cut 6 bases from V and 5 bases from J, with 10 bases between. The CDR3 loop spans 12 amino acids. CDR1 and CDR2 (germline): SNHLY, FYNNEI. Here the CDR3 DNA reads TGTGCCAGCAGGGACAGTGGGGAGACCCAGTACTTC. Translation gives CASRDSGETQYF.

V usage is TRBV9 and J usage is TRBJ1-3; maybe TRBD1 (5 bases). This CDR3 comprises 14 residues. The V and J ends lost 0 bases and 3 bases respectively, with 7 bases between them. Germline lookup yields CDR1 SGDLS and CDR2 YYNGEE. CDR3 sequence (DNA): TGTGCCAGCAGCGTAGGCACAGGTGGAAACACCATATATTTT. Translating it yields CASSVGTGGNTIYF.

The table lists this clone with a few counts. CDR3 sequence: CASSFKNTYGYTF. The CDR3, as DNA: TGTGCCAGCAGCTTTAAGAACACCTATGGCTACACCTTC. V usage is TRBV7-2 and J usage is TRBJ1-2, with D unresolved. The germline gives CDR1 SGHTA, CDR2 FQGNSA. This CDR3 has 13 residues. Trimming pared 3 bases from V and 4 bases from J, leaving 9 bases between.

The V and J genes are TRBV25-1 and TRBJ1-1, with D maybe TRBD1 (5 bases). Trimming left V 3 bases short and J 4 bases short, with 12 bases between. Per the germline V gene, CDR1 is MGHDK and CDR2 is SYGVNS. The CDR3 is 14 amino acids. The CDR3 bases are TGTGCCAGCAGTGATAACAGGCATTTCACTGAAGCTTTCTTT. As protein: CASSDNRHFTEAFF.

The CDR3 loop is CASSSGLAGVDEQFF. The CDR3 DNA reads TGCGCCAGCAGCTCCGGACTAGCGGGAGTGGATGAGCAGTTCTTC. The chain recombines TRBV5-1 with TRBJ2-1, with TRBD2 matching over 13 bases. The germline V gene encodes CDR1 SGHRS and CDR2 YFSETQ. The junction had 5 bases not matched to a gene; V was cut back by 3 bases and J by 8 bases. The CDR3 totals 15 residues.

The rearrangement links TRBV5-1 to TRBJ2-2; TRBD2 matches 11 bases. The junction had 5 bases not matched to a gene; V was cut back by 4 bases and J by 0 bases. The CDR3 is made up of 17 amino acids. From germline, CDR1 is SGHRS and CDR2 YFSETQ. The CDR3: CASSRSGRATNTGELFF. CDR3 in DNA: TGCGCCAGCAGCCGTAGCGGGAGGGCCACGAACACCGGGGAGCTGTTTTTT.

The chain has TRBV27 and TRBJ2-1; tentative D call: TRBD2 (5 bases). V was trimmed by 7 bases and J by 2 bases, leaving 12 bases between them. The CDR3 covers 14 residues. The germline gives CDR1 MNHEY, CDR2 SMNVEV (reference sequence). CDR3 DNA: TGTGCCAGCAATCCCGACGGGACCTACAATGAGCAGTTCTTC. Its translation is CASNPDGTYNEQFF.

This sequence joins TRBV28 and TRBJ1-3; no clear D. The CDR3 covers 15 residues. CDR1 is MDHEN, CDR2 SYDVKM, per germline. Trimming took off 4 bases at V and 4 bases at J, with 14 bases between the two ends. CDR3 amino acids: CASSSRPKSGNTIYF. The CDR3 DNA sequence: TGTGCCAGCAGTTCCAGGCCTAAGTCCGGAAACACCATATATTTT. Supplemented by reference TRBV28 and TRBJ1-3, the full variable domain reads DVKVTQSSRYLVKRTGEKVFLECVQDMDHENMFWYRQDPGLGLRLIYFSYDVKMKEKGDIPEGYSVSREKKERFSLILESASTNQTSMYLCASSSRPKSGNTIYFGEGSWLTVV.

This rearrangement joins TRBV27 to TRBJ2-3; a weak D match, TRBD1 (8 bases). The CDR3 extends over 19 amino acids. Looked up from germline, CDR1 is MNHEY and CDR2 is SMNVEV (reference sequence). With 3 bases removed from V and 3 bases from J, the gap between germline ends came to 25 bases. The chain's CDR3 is CASSFRGRGAGVRTDTQYF. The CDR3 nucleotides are TGTGCCAGCAGTTTCAGGGGGCGCGGGGCGGGAGTGAGAACAGATACGCAGTATTTT.

CDR3 in DNA: TGTGCCAGTAGTCCGGAAGGACTAGCGCTTGAGCAGTTCTTC. It is translated as CASSPEGLALEQFF. The chain combines TRBV19 with TRBJ2-1, with 9 bases matching TRBD2. Trimming took 5 bases from V and 9 from J; bases not matched to a gene: 8. CDR1 is LNHDA, CDR2 SQIVND, per germline (reference sequence). The CDR3 has 14 amino acids. Drawing the rest from reference TRBV19 and TRBJ2-1, the complete variable domain is DGGITQSPKYLFRKEGQNVTLSCEQNLNHDAMYWYRQDPGQGLRLIYYSQIVNDFQKGDIAEGYSVSREKKESFPLTVTSAQKNPTAFYLCASSPEGLALEQFFGPGTRLTVL.

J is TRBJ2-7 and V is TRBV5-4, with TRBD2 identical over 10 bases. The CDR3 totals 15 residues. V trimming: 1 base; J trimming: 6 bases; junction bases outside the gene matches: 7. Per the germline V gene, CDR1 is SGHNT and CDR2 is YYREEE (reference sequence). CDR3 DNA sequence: TGTGCCAGCAGCTTGTGGCTAGCGGGAGAGCCCGAGCAGTACTTC. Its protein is CASSLWLAGEPEQYF.

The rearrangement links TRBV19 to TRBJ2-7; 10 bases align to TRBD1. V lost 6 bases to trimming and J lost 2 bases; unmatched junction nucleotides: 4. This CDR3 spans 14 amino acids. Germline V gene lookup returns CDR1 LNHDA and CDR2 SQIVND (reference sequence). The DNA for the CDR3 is TGTGCCAGTAGACTGGGACAGGGGACCTACGAGCAGTACTTC. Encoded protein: CASRLGQGTYEQYF. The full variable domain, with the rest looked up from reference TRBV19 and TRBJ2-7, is DGGITQSPKYLFRKEGQNVTLSCEQNLNHDAMYWYRQDPGQGLRLIYYSQIVNDFQKGDIAEGYSVSREKKESFPLTVTSAQKNPTAFYLCASRLGQGTYEQYFGPGTRLTVT.